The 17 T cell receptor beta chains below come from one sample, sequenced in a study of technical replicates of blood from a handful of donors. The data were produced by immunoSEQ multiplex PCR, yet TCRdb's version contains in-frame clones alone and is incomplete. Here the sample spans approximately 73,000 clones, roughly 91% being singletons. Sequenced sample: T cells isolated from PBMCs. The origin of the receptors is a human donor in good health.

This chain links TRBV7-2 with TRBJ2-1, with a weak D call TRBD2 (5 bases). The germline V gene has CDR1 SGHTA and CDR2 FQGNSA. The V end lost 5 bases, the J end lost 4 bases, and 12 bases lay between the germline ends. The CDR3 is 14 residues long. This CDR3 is CASSVRTGYNEQFF. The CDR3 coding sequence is TGTGCCAGCAGCGTACGGACTGGTTACAATGAGCAGTTCTTC.

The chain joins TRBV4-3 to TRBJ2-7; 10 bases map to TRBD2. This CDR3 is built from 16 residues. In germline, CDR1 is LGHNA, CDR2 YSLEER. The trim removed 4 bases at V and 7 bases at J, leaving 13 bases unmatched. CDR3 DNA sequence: TGCGCCAGCAGCCGATTATCCGGGACTAGCGTCTTAGAGCAGTACTTC. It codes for CASSRLSGTSVLEQYF.

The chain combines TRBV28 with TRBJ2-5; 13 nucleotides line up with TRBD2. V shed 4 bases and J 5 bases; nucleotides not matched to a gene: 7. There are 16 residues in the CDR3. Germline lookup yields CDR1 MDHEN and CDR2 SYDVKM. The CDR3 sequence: CASSSYETSGRETQYF. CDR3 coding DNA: TGTGCCAGCAGTTCCTATGAGACTAGCGGGAGGGAGACCCAGTACTTC.

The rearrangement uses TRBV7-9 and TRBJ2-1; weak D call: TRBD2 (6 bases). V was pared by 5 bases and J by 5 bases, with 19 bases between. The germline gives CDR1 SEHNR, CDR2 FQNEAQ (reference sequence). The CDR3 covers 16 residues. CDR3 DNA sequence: TGTGCCAGCAGCCAAAGCTCTAGCGCGGGACACAATGAGCAGTTCTTC. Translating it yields CASSQSSSAGHNEQFF.

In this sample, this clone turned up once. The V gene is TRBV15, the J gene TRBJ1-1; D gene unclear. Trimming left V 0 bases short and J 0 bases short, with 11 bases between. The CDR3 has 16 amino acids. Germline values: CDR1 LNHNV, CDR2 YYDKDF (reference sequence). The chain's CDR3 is CATSRDLASMNTEAFF. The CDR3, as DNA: TGTGCCACCAGCAGAGATCTAGCCAGCATGAACACTGAAGCTTTCTTT.

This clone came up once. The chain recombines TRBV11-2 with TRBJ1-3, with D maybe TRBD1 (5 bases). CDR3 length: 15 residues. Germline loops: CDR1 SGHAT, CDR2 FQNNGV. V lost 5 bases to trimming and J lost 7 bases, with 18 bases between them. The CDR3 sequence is CASSLFRDYGNTIYF. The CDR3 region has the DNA TGTGCCAGCAGCCTCTTCCGGGACTACGGGAACACCATATATTTT.

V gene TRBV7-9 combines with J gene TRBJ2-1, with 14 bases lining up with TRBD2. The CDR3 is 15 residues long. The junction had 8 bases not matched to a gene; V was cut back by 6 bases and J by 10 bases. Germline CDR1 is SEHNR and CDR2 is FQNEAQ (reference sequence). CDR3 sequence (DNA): TGTGCCAGCAGGCCCGGGACTAGCGGGAGTAGGGAGCAGTTCTTC. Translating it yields CASRPGTSGSREQFF.

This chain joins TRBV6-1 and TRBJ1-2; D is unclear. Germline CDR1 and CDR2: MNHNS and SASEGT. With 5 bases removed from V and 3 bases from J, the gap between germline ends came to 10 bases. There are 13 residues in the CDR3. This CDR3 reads CASSLSGDYGYTF. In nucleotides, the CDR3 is TGTGCCAGCAGTCTTTCCGGGGACTATGGCTACACCTTC.

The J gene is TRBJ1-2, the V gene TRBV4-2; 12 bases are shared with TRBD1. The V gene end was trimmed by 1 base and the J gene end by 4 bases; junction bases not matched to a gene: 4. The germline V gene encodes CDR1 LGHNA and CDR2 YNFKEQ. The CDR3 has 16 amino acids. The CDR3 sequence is CASSQGGTGGLYGYTF. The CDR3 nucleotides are TGTGCCAGCAGCCAAGGAGGGACAGGGGGCCTCTATGGCTACACCTTC.

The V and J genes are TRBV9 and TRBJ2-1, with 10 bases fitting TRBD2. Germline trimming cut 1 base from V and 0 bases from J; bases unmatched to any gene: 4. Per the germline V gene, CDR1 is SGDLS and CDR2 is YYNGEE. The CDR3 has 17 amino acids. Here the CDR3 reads CASSVPSSGSSYNEQFF. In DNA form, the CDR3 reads TGTGCCAGCAGCGTACCCTCTAGCGGGAGCTCCTACAATGAGCAGTTCTTC.

This chain's CDR3 is CASSADDGTDTQYF. The CDR3 nucleotides read TGTGCCAGCAGCGCGGATGACGGCACAGATACGCAGTATTTT. The chain couples TRBV7-9 to TRBJ2-3, with unresolved D. CDR1 and CDR2 (germline): SEHNR, FQNEAQ (reference sequence). V gave up 5 bases and J gave up 1 base, with 10 bases separating them. The CDR3 has 14 amino acids.

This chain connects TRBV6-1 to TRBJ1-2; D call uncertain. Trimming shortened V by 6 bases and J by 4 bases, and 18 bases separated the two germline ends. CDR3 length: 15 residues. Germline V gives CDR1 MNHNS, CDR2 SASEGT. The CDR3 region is CASRATFTETYGYTF. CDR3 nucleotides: TGTGCCAGCAGGGCGACATTTACAGAAACCTATGGCTACACCTTC.

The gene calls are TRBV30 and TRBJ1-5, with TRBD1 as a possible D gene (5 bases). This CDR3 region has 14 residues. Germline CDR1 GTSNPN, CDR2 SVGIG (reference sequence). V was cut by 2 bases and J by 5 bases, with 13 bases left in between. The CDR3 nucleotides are TGTGCCTGGAGTTTAGACAGAGCCTATCAGCCCCAGCATTTT. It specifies CAWSLDRAYQPQHF. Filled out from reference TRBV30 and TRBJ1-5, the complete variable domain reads SQTIHQWPATLVQPVGSPLSLECTVEGTSNPNLYWYRQAAGRGLQLLFYSVGIGQISSEVPQNLSASRPQDRQFILSSKKLLLSDSGFYLCAWSLDRAYQPQHFGDGTRLSIL.

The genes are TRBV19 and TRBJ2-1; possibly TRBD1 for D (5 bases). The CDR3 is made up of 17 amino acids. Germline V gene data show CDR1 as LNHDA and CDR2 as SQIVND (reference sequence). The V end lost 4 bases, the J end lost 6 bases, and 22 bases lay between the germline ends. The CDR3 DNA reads TGTGCCAGTAGTAGGTCCCTACGGACATTAATCACCAATGAGCAGTTCTTC. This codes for CASSRSLRTLITNEQFF.

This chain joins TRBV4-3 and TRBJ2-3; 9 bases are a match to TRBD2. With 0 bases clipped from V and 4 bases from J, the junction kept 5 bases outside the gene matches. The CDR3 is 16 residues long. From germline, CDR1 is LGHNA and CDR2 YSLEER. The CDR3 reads CASSQDPSGTSDTQYF. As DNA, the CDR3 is TGCGCCAGCAGCCAAGACCCTAGCGGGACGTCAGATACGCAGTATTTT.

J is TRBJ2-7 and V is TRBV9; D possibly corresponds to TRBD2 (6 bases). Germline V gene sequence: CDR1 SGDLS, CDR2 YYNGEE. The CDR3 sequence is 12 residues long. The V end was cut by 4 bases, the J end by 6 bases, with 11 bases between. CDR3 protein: CASSPGGGEQYF. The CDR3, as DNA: TGTGCCAGCAGCCCCGGGGGTGGCGAGCAGTACTTC.

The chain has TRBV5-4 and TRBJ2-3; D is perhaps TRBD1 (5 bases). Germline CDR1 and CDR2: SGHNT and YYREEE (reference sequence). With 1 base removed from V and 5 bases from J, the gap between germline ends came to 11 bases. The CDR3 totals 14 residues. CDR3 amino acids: CASSLSGFKDTQYF. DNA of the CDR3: TGTGCCAGCAGCTTGTCAGGGTTCAAAGATACGCAGTATTTT. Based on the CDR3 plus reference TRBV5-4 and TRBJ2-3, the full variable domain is ETGVTQSPTHLIKTRGQQVTLRCSSQSGHNTVSWYQQALGQGPQFIFQYYREEENGRGNFPPRFSGLQFPNYSSELNVNALELDDSALYLCASSLSGFKDTQYFGPGTRLTVL.